This TCR beta chain was identified during a study of T cell responses to AZD1222 COVID-19 vaccine. Study-wide results and caveats: Compared with day 0, the breadth and depth of the Spike-specific TCR repertoire rose significantly after two doses of AZD1222. Clonal diversity may have been underestimated in mostly white British donors. Seropositive AZD1222 recipients at baseline numbered only five or six.

In the case of this clone: Its antigen is as yet unknown.

TCRdb's table, derived via immunoSEQ multiplex PCR, lists solely in-frame clones and lacks some. The profile shows about 150,000 clones, roughly nine tenths of them singletons. Germline trimming cut 1 base from V and 2 bases from J; bases unmatched to any gene: 3. CDR1 is LGHDT and CDR2 is YNNKEL in the germline V gene (reference sequence). This CDR3 spans 15 amino acids. The input for sequencing was peripheral blood, taken on day 0 of MenACWY control vaccination. This TCR came from an adult in good health. The rearrangement joins TRBV3-1 (or the pseudogene TRBV3-2) to TRBJ2-3, with 7 bases aligning to TRBD2. Here the CDR3 reads CASSQALAITDTQYF. CDR3 nucleotides: TGTGCCAGCAGCCAAGCACTAGCGATCACAGATACGCAGTATTTT.